What follows are 6 T cell receptor beta chains derived from one specimen sequenced in a study of blood T cell repertoires in COVID-19 (dated by TCRdb to 2020 to 2022). The library was made by the immunoSEQ multiplex PCR assay. The source is immuneACCESS, and TCRdb retained only in-frame sequences with V and J called. Part of the clones is not carried over; for the studies checked, unresolved V genes explain less than half of this, and the remainder is unexplained. The sample table records 310,000 or so clones; 89% of these occur just once. The leading ten clones occupy 8% to 10% of the sample. Sequenced material: PBMCs or T cells enriched from blood (not recorded which). The receptors were sampled from a woman between 40 and 50 years old who had recovered from COVID-19.

This clone was observed once. The CDR3 sequence is CASGPTSGGVYNEQFF. The DNA for the CDR3 is TGTGCTAGTGGTCCGACTAGCGGGGGGGTATACAATGAGCAGTTCTTC. The chain couples TRBV12-5 to TRBJ2-1; 14 bases match TRBD2. The CDR3 is 16 amino acids. Looked up from germline, CDR1 is LGHNT and CDR2 is FRNRAP. V was pared by 5 bases and J by 4 bases, with 4 bases of the junction left unmatched.

This chain joins TRBV27 and TRBJ2-1, with D perhaps TRBD2 (7 bases). CDR1 is MNHEY and CDR2 is SMNVEV in the germline V gene (reference sequence). Trimming pared 2 bases from V and 3 bases from J, leaving 11 bases between. CDR3 length equals 15 residues. The CDR3 here is CASSLQGTNYNEQFF. For the CDR3, the DNA is TGTGCCAGCAGTTTACAGGGGACTAACTACAATGAGCAGTTCTTC.

The rearrangement uses TRBV3-1 (or the pseudogene TRBV3-2) and TRBJ2-2; weak D call: TRBD1 (5 bases). Trimming cost V 4 bases and J 6 bases, with 12 bases left between them. The V gene's germline CDR1 is LGHDT and CDR2 YNNKEL (reference sequence). CDR3 size: 14 residues. The DNA for the CDR3 is TGTGCCAGCAGCCGCTCAGGGTCCTCCGGGGAGCTGTTTTTT. Protein: CASSRSGSSGELFF.

The CDR3 region is CASSLAGTSKTDTQYF. DNA of the CDR3: TGTGCCAGCAGCTTAGCCGGGACTAGTAAAACAGATACGCAGTATTTT. V gene TRBV7-6 combines with J gene TRBJ2-3; TRBD2 agrees at 8 bases. CDR3 length: 16 residues. The V gene's germline CDR1 is SGHVS and CDR2 FNYEAQ. The junction had 5 bases not matched to a gene; V was cut back by 0 bases and J by 3 bases.

The gene calls are TRBV3-1 (or the pseudogene TRBV3-2) and TRBJ1-3, with D hard to call. Germline CDR1 LGHDT, CDR2 YNNKEL (reference sequence). V lost 1 base, J lost 4 bases, and 5 bases lay in between. The CDR3 is made up of 13 amino acids. The CDR3 bases are TGTGCCAGCAGCCAAGGACTCGGAAACACCATATATTTT. Its protein product is CASSQGLGNTIYF.

This chain connects TRBV28 to TRBJ2-1; 12 bases are a match to TRBD2. Trimming took 6 bases from V and 10 from J; bases not matched to a gene: 10. Germline loops: CDR1 MDHEN, CDR2 SYDVKM. CDR3 size: 15 residues. The CDR3: CASRASSGGAWEQFF. The CDR3, as DNA: TGTGCCAGCAGGGCCTCTAGCGGGGGGGCCTGGGAGCAGTTCTTC.